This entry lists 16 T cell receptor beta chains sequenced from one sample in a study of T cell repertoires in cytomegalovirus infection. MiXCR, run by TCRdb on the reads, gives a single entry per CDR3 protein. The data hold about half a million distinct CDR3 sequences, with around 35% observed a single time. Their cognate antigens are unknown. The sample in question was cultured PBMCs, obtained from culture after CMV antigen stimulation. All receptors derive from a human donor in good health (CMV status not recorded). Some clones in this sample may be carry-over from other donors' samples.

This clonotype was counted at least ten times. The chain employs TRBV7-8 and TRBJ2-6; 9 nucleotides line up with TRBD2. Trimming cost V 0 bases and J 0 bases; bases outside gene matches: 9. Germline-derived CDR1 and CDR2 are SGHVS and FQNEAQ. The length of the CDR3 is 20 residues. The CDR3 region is CASSLAGGRALNSGANVLTF. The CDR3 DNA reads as TGTGCCAGCAGCTTAGCTGGCGGGAGGGCCCTAAACTCTGGGGCCAACGTCCTGACTTTC.

CDR3 nucleotide sequence: TGTGCCGAGGGGGAGTTAGGGTCTGAGACCCAGTACTTC. Its protein product is CAEGELGSETQYF. The rearrangement links TRBV7-2 to TRBJ2-5; perhaps TRBD1 as D (6 bases). CDR1 SGHTA and CDR2 FQGNSA come from the germline V gene. Trimming cost V 11 bases and J 5 bases, with 18 bases left between them. The CDR3 extends over 13 amino acids.

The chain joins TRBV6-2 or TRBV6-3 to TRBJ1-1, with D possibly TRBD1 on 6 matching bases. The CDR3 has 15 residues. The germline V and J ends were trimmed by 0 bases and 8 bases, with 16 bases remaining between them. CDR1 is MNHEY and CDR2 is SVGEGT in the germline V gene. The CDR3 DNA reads TGTGCCAGCAGTTACTCGATTAATCGGGACAAGGAAGCTTTCTTT. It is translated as CASSYSINRDKEAFF.

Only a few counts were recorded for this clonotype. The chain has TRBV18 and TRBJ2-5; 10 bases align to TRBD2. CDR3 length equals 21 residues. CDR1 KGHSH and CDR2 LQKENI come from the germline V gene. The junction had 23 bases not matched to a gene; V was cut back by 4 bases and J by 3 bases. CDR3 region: CASSRSRTDYYRTSGEETQYF. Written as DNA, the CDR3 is TGTGCCAGCTCACGGTCCCGGACAGATTACTATCGGACTAGCGGAGAAGAGACCCAGTACTTC.

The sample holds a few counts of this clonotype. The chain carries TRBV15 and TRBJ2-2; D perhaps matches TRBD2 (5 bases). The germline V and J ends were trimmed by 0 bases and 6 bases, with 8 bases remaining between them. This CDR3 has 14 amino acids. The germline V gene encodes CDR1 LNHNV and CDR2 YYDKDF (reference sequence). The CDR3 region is CATSRELEAGELFF. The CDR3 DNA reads TGTGCCACCAGCAGAGAACTAGAGGCCGGGGAGCTGTTTTTT.

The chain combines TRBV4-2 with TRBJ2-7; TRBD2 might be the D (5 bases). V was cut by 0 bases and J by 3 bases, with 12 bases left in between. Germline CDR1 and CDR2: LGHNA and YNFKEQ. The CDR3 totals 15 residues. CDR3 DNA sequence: TGTGCCAGCAGCCAAGAAAAAGCGGAGCTCTACGAGCAGTACTTC. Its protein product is CASSQEKAELYEQYF.

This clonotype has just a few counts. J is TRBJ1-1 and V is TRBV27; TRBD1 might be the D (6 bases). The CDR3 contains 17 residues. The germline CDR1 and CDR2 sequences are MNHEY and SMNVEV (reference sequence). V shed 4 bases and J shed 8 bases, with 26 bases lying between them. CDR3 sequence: CASSSPRGGAIYPEAFF. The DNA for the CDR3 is TGTGCCAGCAGTTCTCCGAGGGGGGGGGCGATTTACCCAGAAGCTTTCTTT.

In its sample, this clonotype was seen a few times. CDR3 nucleotide sequence: TGTGCCAGCAGCCCCCGGGGGCTTAACTATGGCTACACCTTC. Translation: CASSPRGLNYGYTF. V gene TRBV11-2 combines with J gene TRBJ1-2; weak D call: TRBD1 (6 bases). V lost 5 bases and J lost 1, with 11 bases in between. Germline assignment: CDR1 SGHAT and CDR2 FQNNGV. The CDR3 loop spans 14 amino acids. Filled out from reference TRBV11-2 and TRBJ1-2, the complete variable domain reads EAGVAQSPRYKIIEKRQSVAFWCNPISGHATLYWYQQILGQGPKLLIQFQNNGVVDDSQLPKDRFSAERLKGVDSTLKIQPAKLEDSAVYLCASSPRGLNYGYTFGSGTRLTVV.

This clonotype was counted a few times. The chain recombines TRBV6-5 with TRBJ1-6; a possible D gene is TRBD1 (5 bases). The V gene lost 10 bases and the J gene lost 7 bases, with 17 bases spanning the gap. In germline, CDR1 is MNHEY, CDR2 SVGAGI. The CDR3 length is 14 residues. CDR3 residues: CANGGETKNSPLHF. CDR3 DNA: TGTGCCAATGGGGGGGAGACAAAGAATTCACCCCTCCACTTT.

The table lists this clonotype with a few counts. In nucleotides, the CDR3 is TGTGCCAGTAGTGTCGGACAGGGTGCCTATGGCTACACCTTC. As protein: CASSVGQGAYGYTF. The chain combines TRBV19 with TRBJ1-2; 8 bases are a match to TRBD1. J lost 4 bases, V lost 5 bases, and 6 bases had no gene match. The germline CDR1 and CDR2 sequences are LNHDA and SQIVND (reference sequence). The CDR3 contains 14 residues.

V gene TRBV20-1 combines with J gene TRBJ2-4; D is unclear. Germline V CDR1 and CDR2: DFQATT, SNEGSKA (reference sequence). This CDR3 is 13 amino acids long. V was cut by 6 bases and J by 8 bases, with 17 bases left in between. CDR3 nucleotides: TGCAGTGCGGCGGAACTGGCGAACTACATTCAGTACTTC. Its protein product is CSAAELANYIQYF.

In nucleotides, the CDR3 is TGTGCCAGCAGCGCGACTAGCGGGAGCAATGAGCAGTTCTTC. The encoded protein is CASSATSGSNEQFF. This chain uses TRBV27 with TRBJ2-1; 12 bases align to TRBD2. With 6 bases clipped from V and 6 bases from J, the junction kept 3 bases outside the gene matches. This CDR3 is built from 14 residues. The V gene's germline CDR1 is MNHEY and CDR2 SMNVEV (reference sequence).

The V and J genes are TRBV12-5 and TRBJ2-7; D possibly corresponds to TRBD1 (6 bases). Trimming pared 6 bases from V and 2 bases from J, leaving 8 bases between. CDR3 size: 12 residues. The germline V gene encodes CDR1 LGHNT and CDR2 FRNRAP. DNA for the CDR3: TGTGCTAGTGGACAGGGTGCCTACGAGCAGTACGTC. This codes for CASGQGAYEQYV.

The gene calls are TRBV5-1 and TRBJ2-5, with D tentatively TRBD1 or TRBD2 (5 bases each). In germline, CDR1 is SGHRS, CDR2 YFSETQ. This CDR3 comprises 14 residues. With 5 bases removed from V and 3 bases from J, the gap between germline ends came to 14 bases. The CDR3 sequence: CASRPGTVKETQYF. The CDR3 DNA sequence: TGCGCCAGCAGACCAGGGACGGTGAAAGAGACCCAGTACTTC.

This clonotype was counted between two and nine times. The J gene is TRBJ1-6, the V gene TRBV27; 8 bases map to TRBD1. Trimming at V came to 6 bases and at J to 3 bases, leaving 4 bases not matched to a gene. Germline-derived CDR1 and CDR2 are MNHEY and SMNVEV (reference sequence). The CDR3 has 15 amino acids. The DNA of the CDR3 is TGTGCCAGCAGACCACAGGGGGTCTATAATTCACCCCTCCACTTT. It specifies CASRPQGVYNSPLHF.

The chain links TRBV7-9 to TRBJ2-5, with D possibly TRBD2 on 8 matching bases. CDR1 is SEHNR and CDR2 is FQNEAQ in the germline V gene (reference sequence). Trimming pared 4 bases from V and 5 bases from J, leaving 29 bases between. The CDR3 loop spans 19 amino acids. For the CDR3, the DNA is TGTGCCAGCAGCTCCCTAGCGCGGGGGGCACAGGGGAGCGGGGAGACCCAGTACTTC. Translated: CASSSLARGAQGSGETQYF. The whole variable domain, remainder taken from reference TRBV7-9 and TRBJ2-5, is DTGVSQNPRHKITKRGQNVTFRCDPISEHNRLYWYRQTLGQGPEFLTYFQNEAQLEKSRLLSDRFSAERPKGSFSTLEIQRTEQGDSAMYLCASSSLARGAQGSGETQYFGPGTRLLVL.